The text below deals with one T cell receptor beta chain. Antigen specificity is unknown. Germline lookup yields CDR1 MNHEY and CDR2 SVGAGI. The V end lost 0 bases, the J end lost 5 bases, and 7 bases lay between the germline ends. This CDR3 is 13 amino acids long. Molecular barcoded adaptors covering alpha/delta and beta/gamma chains were used on approximately 400 ng RNA. TCRdb reprocessed the reads via MiXCR and lists one record per CDR3 protein. Of more than 45,000 distinct CDR3 sequences listed, approximately 19% were seen once; the top ten hold 15%. This sample is part of a study of read filtering for tumor transcriptome and immune sequencing. Whole-study context: After DNase treatment, RNA was made into whole-transcriptome libraries.

Broader study findings: This fraction held mixed bone marrow immune cells after CD138-negative sorting.

The receptor comes from a donor aged 40 or over with multiple myeloma. Sequenced input: a population of CD138-negative cells sorted from bone marrow. V gene TRBV6-5 combines with J gene TRBJ1-2, with a tentative D call TRBD1 (5 bases). CDR3 loop: CASSYSDSYGYTF. The CDR3 DNA reads as TGTGCCAGCAGTTACTCTGACAGTTATGGCTACACCTTC.